This T cell receptor beta chain derives from a study of radiation and T cells in renal cell carcinoma. Time point reported: blood 4 weeks post-SBRT, at nephrectomy. This sample's treatment: 15 Gy SBRT to primary tumor, nephrectomy 4 weeks later. Nephrectomy followed 15 Gy stereotactic body radiation by 4 weeks. Clear cell pathology was present in this patient's renal cell carcinoma. The repertoire was sequenced with immunoSEQ multiplex PCR; TCRdb's copy has only in-frame clones and lacks some. The sample has more than 120,000 clones; 75% to 90% are singletons. On this clone itself: The antigen is not known.

Study-level findings and limits: Top tumor clonotypes rose in blood 2 weeks post-radiation, then contracted.

This receptor was obtained from a woman in her forties or fifties with renal cell carcinoma. The sequences come from blood, collected from a patient whose treatment included radiotherapy and nephrectomy.

CDR3 DNA sequence: TGTGCCAGCAGTACGCAGGCGAAAGGCACCATATATTTT. Translation gives CASSTQAKGTIYF. This rearrangement joins TRBV25-1 to TRBJ1-3; D gene ambiguous. The CDR3 extends over 13 amino acids. Trimming stripped 5 bases from V and 9 bases from J, with 14 bases between. Germline V gene data show CDR1 as MGHDK and CDR2 as SYGVNS.